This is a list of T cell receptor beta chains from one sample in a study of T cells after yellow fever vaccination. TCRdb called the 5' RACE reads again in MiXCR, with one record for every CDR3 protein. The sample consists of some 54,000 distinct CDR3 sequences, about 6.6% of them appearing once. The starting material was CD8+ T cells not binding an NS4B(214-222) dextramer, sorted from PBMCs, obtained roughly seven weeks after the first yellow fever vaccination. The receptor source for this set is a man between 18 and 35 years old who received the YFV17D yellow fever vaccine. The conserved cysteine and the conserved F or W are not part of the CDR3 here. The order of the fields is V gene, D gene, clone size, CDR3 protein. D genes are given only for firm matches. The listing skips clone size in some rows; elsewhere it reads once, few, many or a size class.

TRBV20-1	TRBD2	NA	SASDYRGTSGGAPPYNEQF
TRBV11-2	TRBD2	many	ASSVGLAGGLVENTGELF
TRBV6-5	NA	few	ASSLTGLEVSNQPQH
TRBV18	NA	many	ASSPRDRTQETQY
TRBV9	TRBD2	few	ASSAGGVRYNEQF
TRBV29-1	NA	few	SLSLLRGLSSPLH
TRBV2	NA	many	ASSAPATGPNYGYT
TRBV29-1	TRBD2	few	SVEPGAASGGFYNEQF
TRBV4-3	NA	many	ASSQDVSSSYEQY
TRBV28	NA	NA	ASTYQHRGRGNTEAF
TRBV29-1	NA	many	SVEGAFSNTEAF
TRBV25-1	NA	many	ASSVLSRQY
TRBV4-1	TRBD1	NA	ASSPRTGWDEQY
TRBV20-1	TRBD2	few	CARDFLREGTDTQY
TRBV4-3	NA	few	ASSQDRGGYTEAF
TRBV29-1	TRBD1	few	SVSGTGSNTGELF
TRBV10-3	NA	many	AISGSDGQETQY
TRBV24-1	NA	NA	ATSDGASTEAF
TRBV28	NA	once	ASSFRTQETQY
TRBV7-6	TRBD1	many	ASSPGTAYGYT
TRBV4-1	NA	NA	ASSQDPLANYGYT
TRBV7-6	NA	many	ASSLGGGGLETQY
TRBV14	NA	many	ASSQDVQEAF
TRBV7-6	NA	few	ASCPTRDEEFLFNSPLH
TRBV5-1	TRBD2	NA	ASSSGTTLTGELF
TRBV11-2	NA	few	ASSFLHEQF
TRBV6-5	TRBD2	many	ASSWRGGRVGELF